The T cell receptor beta chain described here comes from a study of shared clonotypes between healthy human individuals. The assay was immunoSEQ multiplex PCR, and TCRdb's table has in-frame clones only and misses some. The sample carries hundreds of thousands of clones, more than 70% recorded once. Germline V gene data show CDR1 as SGHTA and CDR2 as FQGTGA. V was pared by 0 bases and J by 5 bases, with 14 bases between. The CDR3 is 17 amino acids. This clonotype was sampled from a woman aged 25 to 39 in good health. Sequenced material: memory CD4+ T cells sorted from blood. The subset is: CD45RA-negative fraction. This sequence joins TRBV7-3 and TRBJ2-6; possible D gene TRBD2, 6 bases. This chain's CDR3 is CASSLTGGPPWANVLTF. Written as DNA, the CDR3 is TGTGCCAGCAGCTTAACGGGGGGTCCCCCCTGGGCCAACGTCCTGACTTTC.